Each of the 4 T cell receptor beta chains below was sequenced from the same sample in a study of radiation and T cells in renal cell carcinoma. Time point described: blood 2 weeks post-SBRT. As to treatment: 15 Gy SBRT to primary tumor, nephrectomy 4 weeks later. Sequenced by immunoSEQ multiplex PCR; TCRdb stores in-frame clones only, minus some. The profile covers around 76,000 clones, with about 81% appearing a single time and approximately 6.4% taken by the ten largest. The sequencing here drew on blood, taken from a patient whose treatment included radiotherapy and nephrectomy. Every receptor here comes from a man aged 60 to 75 with renal cell carcinoma.

This clone was recorded a few times. V and J are TRBV5-1 and TRBJ1-5; D call uncertain. Trimming took off 0 bases at V and 6 bases at J, with 13 bases between the two ends. The CDR3 extends over 15 amino acids. CDR1 is SGHRS, CDR2 YFSETQ, per germline. The CDR3 region is CASSLVGRAGQPQHF. CDR3 coding DNA: TGCGCCAGCAGCTTGGTAGGGCGCGCCGGTCAGCCCCAGCATTTT. Complete variable domain (other parts from reference TRBV5-1 and TRBJ1-5): KAGVTQTPRYLIKTRGQQVTLSCSPISGHRSVSWYQQTPGQGLQFLFEYFSETQRNKGNFPGRFSGRQFSNSRSEMNVSTLELGDSALYLCASSLVGRAGQPQHFGDGTRLSIL.

This chain joins TRBV27 and TRBJ2-3, with TRBD2 matching 9 bases. Trimming removed 5 bases from V and 5 bases from J; junction bases left unmatched: 5. The CDR3 totals 14 residues. Germline lookup yields CDR1 MNHEY and CDR2 SMNVEV (reference sequence). The CDR3 sequence: CASSPGLARDTQYF. CDR3 sequence (DNA): TGTGCCAGCAGTCCAGGACTAGCGAGAGATACGCAGTATTTT.

The chain is built from TRBV5-1 and TRBJ2-2, with D perhaps being TRBD1 or TRBD2 (5 bases each). This CDR3 has 16 amino acids. V lost 5 bases and J 1 base, leaving 15 bases between the germline ends. The germline V gene has CDR1 SGHRS and CDR2 YFSETQ. This CDR3 reads CASSLRQRMNTGELFF. CDR3 DNA sequence: TGCGCCAGCAGTCTGAGACAGCGGATGAACACCGGGGAGCTGTTTTTT.

This chain connects TRBV5-1 to TRBJ2-5; no clear D. The CDR3 is 13 residues long. CDR1 and CDR2 from the germline V gene are SGHRS and YFSETQ. V lost 3 bases, J lost 5 bases, and 11 bases lay in between. The CDR3 DNA sequence: TGCGCCAGCAGCTCGCGTAACTTGGAGACCCAGTACTTC. It codes for CASSSRNLETQYF.